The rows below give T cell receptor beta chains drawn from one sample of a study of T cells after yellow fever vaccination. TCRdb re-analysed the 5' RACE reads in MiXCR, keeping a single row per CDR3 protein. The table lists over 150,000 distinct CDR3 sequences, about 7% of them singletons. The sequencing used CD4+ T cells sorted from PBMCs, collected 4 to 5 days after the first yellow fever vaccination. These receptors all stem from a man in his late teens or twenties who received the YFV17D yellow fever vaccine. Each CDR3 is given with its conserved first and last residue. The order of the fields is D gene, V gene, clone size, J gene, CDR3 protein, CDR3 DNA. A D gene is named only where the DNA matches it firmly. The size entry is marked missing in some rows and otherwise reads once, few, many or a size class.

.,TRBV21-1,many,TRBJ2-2,CASDRAANTGELFF,TGTGCCAGCGATAGGGCGGCAAACACCGGGGAGCTGTTTTTT
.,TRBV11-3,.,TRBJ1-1,CASSLVSFGEAFF,TGTGCCAGCAGCTTAGTTTCATTCGGAGAAGCTTTCTTT
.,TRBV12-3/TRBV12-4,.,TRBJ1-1,CASSQGGRAFF,TGTGCCAGCAGTCAAGGTGGGAGAGCTTTCTTT
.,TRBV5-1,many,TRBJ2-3,CASSLAVADTQYF,TGCGCCAGCAGCTTGGCCGTTGCGGATACGCAGTATTTT
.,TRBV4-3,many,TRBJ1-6,CASSQVEAGNSPLHF,TGCGCCAGCAGCCAAGTGGAGGCCGGGAATTCACCCCTCCACTTT
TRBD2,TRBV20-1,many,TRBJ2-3,CSARTGTSGMDTQYF,TGCAGTGCTAGAACCGGGACTAGTGGTATGGATACGCAGTATTTT
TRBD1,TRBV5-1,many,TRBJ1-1,CASSLVPTGITEAFF,TGCGCCAGCAGCTTGGTTCCGACAGGGATCACTGAAGCTTTCTTT
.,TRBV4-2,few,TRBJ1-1,CASSQAPGVNTEAFF,TGTGCCAGCAGCCAAGCTCCGGGAGTGAACACTGAAGCTTTCTTT
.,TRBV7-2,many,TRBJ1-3,CASSPGPLADTIYF,TGTGCCAGCAGCCCCGGGCCTTTAGCGGACACCATATATTTT
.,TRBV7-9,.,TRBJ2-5,CASSLAIVKTQYF,TGTGCCAGCAGCTTAGCGATAGTCAAGACCCAGTACTTC
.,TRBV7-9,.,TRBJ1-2,CASSLVGDSLYGYTF,TGTGCCAGCAGCTTAGTCGGGGATTCGCTCTATGGCTACACCTTC
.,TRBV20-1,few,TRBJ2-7,CSARDNRVPTYEQYF,TGCAGTGCTAGAGATAACAGGGTACCGACCTACGAGCAGTACTTC
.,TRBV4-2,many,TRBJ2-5,CASSQPGRIQETQYF,TGTGCCAGCAGCCAACCCGGCCGTATCCAAGAGACCCAGTACTTC
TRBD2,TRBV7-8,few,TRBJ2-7,CASQGLARGWDEQYF,TGTGCCAGCCAGGGACTAGCGCGAGGGTGGGACGAGCAGTACTTC
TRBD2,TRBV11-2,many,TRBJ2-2,CASSSSGTSRPGELFF,TGTGCCAGCAGCTCCTCCGGGACTAGCAGACCCGGGGAGCTGTTTTTT
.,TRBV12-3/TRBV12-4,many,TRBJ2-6,CSPGANVLTF,TGTTCCCCTGGGGCCAACGTCCTGACTTTC
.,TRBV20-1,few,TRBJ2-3,CSARDRPRGTDTQYF,TGCAGTGCTAGAGATCGTCCTCGGGGCACAGATACGCAGTATTTT
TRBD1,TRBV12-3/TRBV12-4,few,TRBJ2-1,CASSPRRNRGEQFF,TGTGCCAGCAGTCCCCGGAGGAACAGGGGGGAGCAGTTCTTC
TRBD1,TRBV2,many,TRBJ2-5,CASSAWDRQETQYF,TGTGCCAGCAGTGCTTGGGACAGACAAGAGACCCAGTACTTC
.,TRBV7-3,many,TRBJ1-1,CASSFSRNTEAFF,TGTGCCAGCAGCTTCTCGAGGAACACTGAAGCTTTCTTT
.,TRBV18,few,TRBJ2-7,CASSRSNPLGYEQYF,TGTGCCAGCTCAAGGAGTAATCCACTAGGGTACGAGCAGTACTTC
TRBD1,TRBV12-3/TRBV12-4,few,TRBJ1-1,CASQTARGHAEAFF,TGTGCCAGTCAAACGGCCAGGGGGCATGCTGAAGCTTTCTTT
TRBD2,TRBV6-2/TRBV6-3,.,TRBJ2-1,CASGKTSGGANEQFF,TGTGCCAGCGGAAAAACTAGCGGGGGGGCGAATGAGCAGTTCTTC
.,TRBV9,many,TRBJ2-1,CASSVLGGGANEQFF,TGTGCCAGCAGCGTCTTGGGCGGGGGCGCGAATGAGCAGTTCTTC
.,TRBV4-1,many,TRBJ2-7,CASSQDRAASYEQYF,TGCGCCAGCAGCCAAGATAGAGCCGCCTCCTACGAGCAGTACTTC
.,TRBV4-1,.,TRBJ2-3,CASSQDFLRDTQYF,TGCGCCAGCAGCCAAGATTTTCTCCGAGATACGCAGTATTTT
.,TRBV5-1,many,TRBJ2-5,CASSSGWTSQETQYF,TGCGCCAGCAGCTCAGGATGGACCTCCCAAGAGACCCAGTACTTC
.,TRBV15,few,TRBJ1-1,CATSRDGGNTEAFF,TGTGCCACCAGCAGAGATGGAGGAAACACTGAAGCTTTCTTT